The present T cell receptor (beta chain) was sequenced within a study of T-cell memory formation after mild COVID-19. Study results and caveats: The appearance of some responding clones in pre-infection memory suggested that cross-reactive memory joined.

The table lists this clonotype with a few counts. Its antigen remains unknown. TCRdb reprocessed the 5' RACE reads with MiXCR, giving one entry per CDR3 protein. The sample lists 210,000 or so distinct CDR3 sequences, about 11% occurring once. Germline V gene sequence: CDR1 DFQATT, CDR2 SNEGSKA (reference sequence). Deletions cut 6 bases from V and 5 bases from J, with 11 bases between. The CDR3 is 12 amino acids. The chain recombines TRBV20-1 with TRBJ1-5; D may be TRBD1 (5 bases). Sequencing input: PBMCs or a T cell subset sorted from them (not recorded which). This clonotype was sampled from a man between 18 and 35 years old who had mild COVID-19 (a few samples of this study predate the infection). Cell type and time point are not known. This CDR3 reads CSAQEGYQPQHF. CDR3 coding DNA: TGCAGTGCCCAAGAGGGGTATCAGCCCCAGCATTTT.